The sequence of this T cell receptor (beta chain) was determined in a study of cytomegalovirus exposure and HLA in healthy donors. Study outcomes and limitations: Reports indicated that the classifier achieved high specificity and sensitivity in diagnosing cytomegalovirus status. The tendency of first-cohort TCR clusters to co-occur in the roughly 120 validation repertoires was the finding of a later analysis. The dataset shows that most TCR sequences were rare, while some public TCRs occurred in many donors. There were a few CMV-associated chains whose specificity for CMV antigens was confirmed in vitro.

V lost 3 bases and J 1 base, leaving 7 bases between the germline ends. The CDR3 length is 14 residues. Germline V gene lookup returns CDR1 SGHNT and CDR2 YENEEA. Profiled with immunoSEQ multiplex PCR; TCRdb holds only in-frame clones, not every one. The sample has about 110,000 clones; around 95% are singletons. With respect to this clone: Its antigen remains unknown.

The sequence was collected from a woman under 30 in good health and CMV-seronegative. The chain employs TRBV11-3 and TRBJ2-1; tentatively, D is TRBD1 (5 bases). Sequencing was performed on PBMCs. Here the CDR3 reads CASSFGQSYNEQFF. In nucleotides, the CDR3 is TGTGCCAGCAGCTTCGGACAATCCTACAATGAGCAGTTCTTC.